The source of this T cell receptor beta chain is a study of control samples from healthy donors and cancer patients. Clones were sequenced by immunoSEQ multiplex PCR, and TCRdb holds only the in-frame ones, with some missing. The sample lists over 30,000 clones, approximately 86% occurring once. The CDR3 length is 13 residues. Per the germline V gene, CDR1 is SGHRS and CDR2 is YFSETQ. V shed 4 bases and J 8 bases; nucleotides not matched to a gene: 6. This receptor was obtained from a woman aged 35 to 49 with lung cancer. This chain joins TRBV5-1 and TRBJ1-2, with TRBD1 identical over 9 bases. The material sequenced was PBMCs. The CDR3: CASSAGQGHGYTF. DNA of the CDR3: TGCGCCAGCAGCGCCGGACAGGGGCACGGCTACACCTTC.